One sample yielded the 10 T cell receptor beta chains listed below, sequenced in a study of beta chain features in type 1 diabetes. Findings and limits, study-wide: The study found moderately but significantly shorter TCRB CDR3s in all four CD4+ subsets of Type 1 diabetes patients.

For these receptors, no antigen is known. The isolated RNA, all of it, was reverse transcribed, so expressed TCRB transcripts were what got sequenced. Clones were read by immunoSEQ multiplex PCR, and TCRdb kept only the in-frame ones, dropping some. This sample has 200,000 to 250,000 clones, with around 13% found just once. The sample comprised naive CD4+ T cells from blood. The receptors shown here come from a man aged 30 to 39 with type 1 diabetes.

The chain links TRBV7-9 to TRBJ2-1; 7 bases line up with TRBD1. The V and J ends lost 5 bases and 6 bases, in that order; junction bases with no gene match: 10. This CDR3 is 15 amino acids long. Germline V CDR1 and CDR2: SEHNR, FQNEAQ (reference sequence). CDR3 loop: CASSPGTAAGNEQFF. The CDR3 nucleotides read TGTGCCAGCAGCCCAGGGACAGCTGCCGGCAATGAGCAGTTCTTC. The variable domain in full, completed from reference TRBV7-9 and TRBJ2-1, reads DTGVSQNPRHKITKRGQNVTFRCDPISEHNRLYWYRQTLGQGPEFLTYFQNEAQLEKSRLLSDRFSAERPKGSFSTLEIQRTEQGDSAMYLCASSPGTAAGNEQFFGPGTRLTVL.

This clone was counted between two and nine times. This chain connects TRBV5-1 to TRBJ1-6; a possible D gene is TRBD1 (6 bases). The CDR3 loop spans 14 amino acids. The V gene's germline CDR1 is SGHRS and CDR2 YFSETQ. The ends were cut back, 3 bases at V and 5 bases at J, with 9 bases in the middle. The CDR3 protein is CASSSGQNNSPLHF. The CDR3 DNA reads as TGCGCCAGCAGCTCCGGACAGAATAATTCACCCCTCCACTTT.

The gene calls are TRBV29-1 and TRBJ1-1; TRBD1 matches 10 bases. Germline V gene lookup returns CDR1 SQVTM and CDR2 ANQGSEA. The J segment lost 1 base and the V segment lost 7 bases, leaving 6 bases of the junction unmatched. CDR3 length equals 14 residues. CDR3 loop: CSAGTGDRNTEAFF. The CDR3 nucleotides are TGCAGCGCTGGGACAGGGGATCGGAACACTGAAGCTTTCTTT.

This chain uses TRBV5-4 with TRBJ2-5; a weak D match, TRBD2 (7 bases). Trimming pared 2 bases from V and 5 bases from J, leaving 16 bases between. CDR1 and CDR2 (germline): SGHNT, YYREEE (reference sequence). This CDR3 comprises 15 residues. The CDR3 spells CASSLGGAAGETQYF. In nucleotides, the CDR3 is TGTGCCAGCAGCTTAGGGGGGGCAGCCGGTGAGACCCAGTACTTC. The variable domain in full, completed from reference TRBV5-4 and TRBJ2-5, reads ETGVTQSPTHLIKTRGQQVTLRCSSQSGHNTVSWYQQALGQGPQFIFQYYREEENGRGNFPPRFSGLQFPNYSSELNVNALELDDSALYLCASSLGGAAGETQYFGPGTRLLVL.

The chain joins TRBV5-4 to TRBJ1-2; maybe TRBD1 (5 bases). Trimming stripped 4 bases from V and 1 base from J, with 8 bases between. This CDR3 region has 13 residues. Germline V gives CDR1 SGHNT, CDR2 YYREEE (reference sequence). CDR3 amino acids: CASSAGGNYGYTF. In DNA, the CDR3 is TGTGCCAGCAGCGCCGGGGGTAACTATGGCTACACCTTC.

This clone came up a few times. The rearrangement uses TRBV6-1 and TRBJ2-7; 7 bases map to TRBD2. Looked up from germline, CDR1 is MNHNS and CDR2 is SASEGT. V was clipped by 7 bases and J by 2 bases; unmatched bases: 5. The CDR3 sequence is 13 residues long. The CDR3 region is CASTVGLAYEQYF. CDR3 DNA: TGTGCCAGCACTGTTGGACTAGCCTACGAGCAGTACTTC.

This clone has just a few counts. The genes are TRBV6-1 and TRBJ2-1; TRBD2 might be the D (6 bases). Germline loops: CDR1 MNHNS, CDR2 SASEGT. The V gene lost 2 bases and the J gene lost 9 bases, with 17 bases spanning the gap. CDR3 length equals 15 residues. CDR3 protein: CASSESSRGRSEQFF. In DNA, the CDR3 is TGTGCCAGCAGTGAATCCAGCCGGGGGAGATCTGAGCAGTTCTTC.

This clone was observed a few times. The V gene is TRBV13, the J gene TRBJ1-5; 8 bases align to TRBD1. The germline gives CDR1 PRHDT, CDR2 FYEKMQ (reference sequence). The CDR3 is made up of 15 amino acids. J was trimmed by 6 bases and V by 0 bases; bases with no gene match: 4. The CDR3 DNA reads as TGTGCCAGCAGCTTAGGGGCAGGGGGCGGTCAGCCCCAGCATTTT. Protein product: CASSLGAGGGQPQHF.

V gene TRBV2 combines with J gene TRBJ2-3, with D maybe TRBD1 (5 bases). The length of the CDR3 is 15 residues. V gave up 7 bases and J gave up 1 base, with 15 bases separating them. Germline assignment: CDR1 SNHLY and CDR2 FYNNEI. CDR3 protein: CASTRDRQGTDTQYF. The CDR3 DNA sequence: TGTGCCAGCACCAGAGACAGACAAGGCACAGATACGCAGTATTTT.

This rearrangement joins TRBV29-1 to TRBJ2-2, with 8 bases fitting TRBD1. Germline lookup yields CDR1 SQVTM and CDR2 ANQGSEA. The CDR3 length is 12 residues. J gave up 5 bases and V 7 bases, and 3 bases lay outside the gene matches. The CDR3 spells CSGQGNTGELFF. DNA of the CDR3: TGCAGCGGACAGGGGAATACCGGGGAGCTGTTTTTT.